The source of this TCR beta chain is a study of T-cell reconstitution after alpha-beta-depleted transplantation in children. Construction of the TCRbeta library involved unique molecular identifiers. TCRdb recomputed calls from the PCR reads with MiXCR, one row per CDR3 protein. The sample shows some 340,000 distinct CDR3 sequences, 10% of them seen only once. CDR3 length: 14 amino acids. V lost 0 bases, J lost 0 bases, and 5 bases lay in between. CDR1 is SGHRS, CDR2 YFSETQ, per germline. At least ten counts were recorded for this clonotype. The clonotype originates from a human donor who donated a stem cell graft to a child with acute lymphoblastic leukemia. The chain couples TRBV5-1 to TRBJ2-3; the D is unclear. Here the sequenced sample was PBMCs from the stem cell graft donor, taken from the stem cell graft. CDR3 sequence: CASSLDRSTDTQYF. DNA of the CDR3: TGCGCCAGCAGCTTGGACAGAAGCACAGATACGCAGTATTTT.